This TCR beta chain was identified during a study of T cell changes during pregnancy in multiple sclerosis. This CDR3 has 15 amino acids. Germline V gene data show CDR1 as SGHTA and CDR2 as FQGTGA. The trim removed 5 bases at V and 9 bases at J, leaving 13 bases unmatched. The data were produced by immunoSEQ multiplex PCR, yet TCRdb's version contains in-frame clones alone and is incomplete. The sample has 65,000 to 90,000 clones, about 92% seen once. The sequence was obtained from a female donor in good health, enrolled as a control in a pregnancy study. The source material was peripheral blood, sampled in the third trimester of pregnancy. This chain uses TRBV7-3 with TRBJ2-3; TRBD1 matches at 8 bases. CDR3 amino acids: CASSPKTGQGGTQYF. In DNA form, the CDR3 reads TGTGCCAGCAGCCCCAAGACCGGACAGGGAGGAACGCAGTATTTT.